This TCR beta chain was obtained from a study of graft-versus-host responses after intestinal transplantation. Germline lookup yields CDR1 GTSNPN and CDR2 SVGIG (reference sequence). Unmatched junction bases numbered 2, after V lost 1 base and J lost 3 bases. There are 16 residues in the CDR3. Libraries were prepared by immunoSEQ multiplex PCR; TCRdb keeps only in-frame clonotypes and omits some of them. This table has tens of thousands of clones, roughly 90% appearing once. The clonotype was recovered from a human patient who received an intestinal transplant, so some T cells may come from the graft donor. The chain is built from TRBV30 and TRBJ2-2; 13 bases are a match to TRBD2. Sequencing used PBMCs, obtained 98 days after intestinal transplantation. CDR3 nucleotide sequence: TGTGCCTGGAGTGGGGGACTAGCGGGATACACCGGGGAGCTGTTTTTT. It codes for CAWSGGLAGYTGELFF.